Shown below are 5 T cell receptor beta chains from a single sample sequenced in a study of shared clonotypes between healthy human individuals. It was CD45RO-negative cells, positively selected for CCR7, that made up naive CD8 cells, with terminally differentiated effector memory CD45RA+ cells excluded. The protocol was immunoSEQ multiplex PCR, while the TCRdb copy is restricted to in-frame clones and leaves out a portion. The profile shows around 610,000 clones, approximately 96% of them singletons. Sequenced sample: naive CD8+ T cells sorted from blood. These receptor sequences come from a woman in her 30s in good health.

The chain joins TRBV19 to TRBJ2-5, with D unresolved. There are 14 residues in the CDR3. The ends were cut back, 0 bases at V and 0 bases at J, with 5 bases in the middle. Germline V lookup: CDR1 LNHDA, CDR2 SQIVND (reference sequence). The CDR3 loop reads CASSIDADQETQYF. Here the CDR3 DNA reads TGTGCCAGTAGTATAGATGCAGACCAAGAGACCCAGTACTTC.

This chain uses TRBV13 with TRBJ2-7; 7 bases line up with TRBD2. The CDR3 is made up of 15 amino acids. In germline, CDR1 is PRHDT, CDR2 FYEKMQ (reference sequence). The ends lost 2 bases at V and 2 bases at J; junction bases unmatched: 6. Written as DNA, the CDR3 is TGTGCCAGCAGCTTAAGGGCTAGCGGTACCTACGAGCAGTACTTC. Protein: CASSLRASGTYEQYF.

This sequence joins TRBV4-1 and TRBJ2-7; no clear D. The germline V gene has CDR1 MGHRA and CDR2 YSYEKL. The CDR3 sequence is 14 residues long. The V end was cut by 1 base, the J end by 6 bases, with 13 bases between. Here the CDR3 reads CASSQVGSGSEQYF. The CDR3 DNA reads as TGCGCCAGCAGCCAAGTAGGTTCGGGTTCCGAGCAGTACTTC.

The chain links TRBV2 to TRBJ1-1; 10 nucleotides match TRBD1. V lost 7 bases, J lost 2 bases, and 7 bases stayed unmatched. CDR1 and CDR2 from the germline V gene are SNHLY and FYNNEI. CDR3 length equals 15 residues. As DNA, the CDR3 is TGTGCCAGCACGCTTGACAGGGGGCTTAACACTGAAGCTTTCTTT. It yields the protein CASTLDRGLNTEAFF. Full variable domain (outside the CDR3, taken from reference TRBV2 and TRBJ1-1): EPEVTQTPSHQVTQMGQEVILRCVPISNHLYFYWYRQILGQKVEFLVSFYNNEISEKSEIFDDQFSVERPDGSNFTLKIRSTKLEDSAMYFCASTLDRGLNTEAFFGQGTRLTVV.

This clone was picked up one time. V usage is TRBV7-9 and J usage is TRBJ2-7; TRBD2 matches at 8 bases. Trimming at V came to 1 base and at J to 4 bases, leaving 6 bases not matched to a gene. Germline CDR1 SEHNR, CDR2 FQNEAQ (reference sequence). There are 15 residues in the CDR3. The DNA for the CDR3 is TGTGCCAGCAGCTTAGGAAGCGGGAGTCCGTACGAGCAGTACTTC. Amino acids: CASSLGSGSPYEQYF.